This T cell receptor (beta chain) comes out of a study of shared clonotypes between healthy human individuals. Sorted subsets were amplified in replicate PCRs using 200 to 250 ng DNA, about 30,000 T cell genomes. The repertoire was sequenced with immunoSEQ multiplex PCR; TCRdb's copy has only in-frame clones and lacks some. The sample holds over a million clones, about 75% seen once. This CDR3 has 15 amino acids. With 5 bases clipped from V and 2 bases from J, the junction kept 5 bases outside the gene matches. Per germline, CDR1 LNHDA and CDR2 SQIVND (reference sequence). This receptor was taken from a man aged 18 to 29 in good health. The source material was memory CD4+ T cells sorted from blood. The sample's subset: CD45RA-negative fraction. This chain joins TRBV19 and TRBJ1-5; 8 bases map to TRBD1. CDR3 DNA sequence: TGTGCCAGTAGTGGGTCGGACAGGGGCAATCAGCCCCAGCATTTT. Protein: CASSGSDRGNQPQHF.